What follows is one T cell receptor (beta chain) and its context. Its target is unknown. This table comes from immunoSEQ multiplex PCR, and its TCRdb copy is limited to in-frame clones, with some not included. The sample consists of over 85,000 clones, around 80% of them appearing once. Between the trimmed V and J ends, which lost 5 bases and 11 bases, there was a span of 15 bases. Germline loops: CDR1 MNHEY, CDR2 SMNVEV (reference sequence). CDR3 size: 12 residues. The data were obtained in a study of T cell responses to AZD1222 COVID-19 vaccine. Findings and caveats of the study: Sampling captured repertoires only after the peak T cell response.

The origin of this receptor is an adult in good health. The material was peripheral blood, obtained on day 0 of AZD1222 vaccination. V is TRBV27 and J is TRBJ1-1; D perhaps matches TRBD1 (5 bases). Here the CDR3 DNA reads TGTGCCAGCAGTACCGCTGGGACCTCGGCTTTCTTT. Translating gives CASSTAGTSAFF.